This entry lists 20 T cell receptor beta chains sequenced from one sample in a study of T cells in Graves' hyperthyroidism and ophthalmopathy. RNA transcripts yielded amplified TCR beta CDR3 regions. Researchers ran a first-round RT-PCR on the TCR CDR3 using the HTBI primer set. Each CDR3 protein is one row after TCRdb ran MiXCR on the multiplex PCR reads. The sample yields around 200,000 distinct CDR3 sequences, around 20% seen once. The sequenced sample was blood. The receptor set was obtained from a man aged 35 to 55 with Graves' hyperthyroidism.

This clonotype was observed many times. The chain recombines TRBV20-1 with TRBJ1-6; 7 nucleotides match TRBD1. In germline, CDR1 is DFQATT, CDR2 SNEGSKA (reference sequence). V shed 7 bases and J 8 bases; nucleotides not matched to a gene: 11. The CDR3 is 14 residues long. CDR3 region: CSVSQGLGHSPLHF. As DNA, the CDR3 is TGCAGTGTTTCACAGGGGCTTGGTCATTCACCCCTCCACTTT.

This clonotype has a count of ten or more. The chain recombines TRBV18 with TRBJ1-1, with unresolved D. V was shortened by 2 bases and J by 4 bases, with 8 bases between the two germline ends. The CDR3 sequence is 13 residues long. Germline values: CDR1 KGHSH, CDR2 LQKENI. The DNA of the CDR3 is TGTGCCAGCTCACCAATCCGGAGCACTGAAGCTTTCTTT. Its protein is CASSPIRSTEAFF.

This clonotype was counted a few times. The CDR3 reads CSARILAKNIQYF. The CDR3 DNA sequence: TGCAGTGCTAGAATATTAGCCAAAAACATTCAGTACTTC. The chain links TRBV20-1 to TRBJ2-4, with no clear D. CDR1 is DFQATT, CDR2 SNEGSKA, per germline (reference sequence). This CDR3 is built from 13 residues. Trimming cost V 2 bases and J 0 bases, with 5 bases left between them.

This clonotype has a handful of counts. CDR3 region: CASSSGHTNTGELFF. DNA of the CDR3: TGTGCCAGCAGCTCGGGGCACACCAACACCGGGGAGCTGTTTTTT. The chain uses TRBV7-8 and TRBJ2-2; D tentatively fits TRBD1 or TRBD2 (5 bases each). The germline V and J ends were trimmed by 4 bases and 2 bases, with 11 bases remaining between them. The CDR3 runs 15 residues. CDR1 SGHVS and CDR2 FQNEAQ come from the germline V gene.

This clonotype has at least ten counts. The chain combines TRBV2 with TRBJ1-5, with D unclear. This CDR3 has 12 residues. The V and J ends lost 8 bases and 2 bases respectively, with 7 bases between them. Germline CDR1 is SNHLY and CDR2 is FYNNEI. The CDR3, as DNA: TGTGCCAGCTGGGATCGCAATCAGCCCCAGCATTTT. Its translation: CASWDRNQPQHF. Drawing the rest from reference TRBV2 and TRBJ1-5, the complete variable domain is EPEVTQTPSHQVTQMGQEVILRCVPISNHLYFYWYRQILGQKVEFLVSFYNNEISEKSEIFDDQFSVERPDGSNFTLKIRSTKLEDSAMYFCASWDRNQPQHFGDGTRLSIL.

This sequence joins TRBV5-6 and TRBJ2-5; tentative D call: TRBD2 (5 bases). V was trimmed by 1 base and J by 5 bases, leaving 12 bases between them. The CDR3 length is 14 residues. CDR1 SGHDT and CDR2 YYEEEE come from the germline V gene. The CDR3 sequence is CASSLKRGWETQYF. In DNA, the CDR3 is TGTGCCAGCAGCTTGAAACGGGGTTGGGAGACCCAGTACTTC. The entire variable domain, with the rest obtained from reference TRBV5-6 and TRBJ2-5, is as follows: DAGVTQSPTHLIKTRGQQVTLRCSPKSGHDTVSWYQQALGQGPQFIFQYYEEEERQRGNFPDRFSGHQFPNYSSELNVNALLLGDSALYLCASSLKRGWETQYFGPGTRLLVL.

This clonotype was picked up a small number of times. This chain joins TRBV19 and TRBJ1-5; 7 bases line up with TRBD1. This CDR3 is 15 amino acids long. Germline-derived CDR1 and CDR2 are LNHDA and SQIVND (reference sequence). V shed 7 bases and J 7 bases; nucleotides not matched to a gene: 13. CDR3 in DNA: TGTGCCAGTACCCCAGGAGGGGCAGGGGGACAGCCCCAGCATTTT. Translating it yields CASTPGGAGGQPQHF.

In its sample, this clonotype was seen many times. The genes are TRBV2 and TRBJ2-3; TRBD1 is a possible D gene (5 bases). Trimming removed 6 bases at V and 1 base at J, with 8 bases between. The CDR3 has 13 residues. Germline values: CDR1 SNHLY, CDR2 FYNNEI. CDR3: CASRAGRTDTQYF. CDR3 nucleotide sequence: TGTGCCAGCAGGGCAGGGCGCACAGATACGCAGTATTTT.

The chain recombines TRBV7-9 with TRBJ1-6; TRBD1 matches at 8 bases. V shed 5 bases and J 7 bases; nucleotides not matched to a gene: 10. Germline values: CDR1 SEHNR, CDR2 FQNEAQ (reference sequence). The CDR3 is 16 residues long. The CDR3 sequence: CASSVSGTGGNSPLHF. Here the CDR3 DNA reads TGTGCCAGCAGCGTATCCGGGACAGGAGGAAATTCACCCCTCCACTTT.

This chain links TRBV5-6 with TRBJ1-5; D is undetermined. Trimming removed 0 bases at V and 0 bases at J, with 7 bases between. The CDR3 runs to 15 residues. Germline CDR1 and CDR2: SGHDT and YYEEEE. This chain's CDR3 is CASSLEAYSNQPQHF. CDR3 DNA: TGTGCCAGCAGCTTGGAGGCTTATAGCAATCAGCCCCAGCATTTT.

The CDR3 here is CATSDRDRLSRTQYF. Written as DNA, the CDR3 is TGTGCCACCAGTGACAGGGACAGGCTCTCGCGGACCCAGTACTTC. J is TRBJ2-5 and V is TRBV24-1; 8 bases align to TRBD1. The V and J ends lost 4 bases and 7 bases, in that order; junction bases with no gene match: 10. The germline V gene has CDR1 KGHDR and CDR2 SFDVKD. CDR3 length: 15 residues.

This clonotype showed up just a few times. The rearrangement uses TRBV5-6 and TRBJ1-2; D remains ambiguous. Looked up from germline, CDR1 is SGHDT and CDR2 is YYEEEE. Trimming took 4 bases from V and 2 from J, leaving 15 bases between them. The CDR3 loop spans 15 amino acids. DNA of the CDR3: TGTGCCAGCAGCACGGAAAACGTGATAAACTATGGCTACACCTTC. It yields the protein CASSTENVINYGYTF.

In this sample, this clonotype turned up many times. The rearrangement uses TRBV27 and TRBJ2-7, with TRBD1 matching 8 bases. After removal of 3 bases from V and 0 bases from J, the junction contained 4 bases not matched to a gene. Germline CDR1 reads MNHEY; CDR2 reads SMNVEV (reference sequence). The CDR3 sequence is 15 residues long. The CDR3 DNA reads TGTGCCAGCAGTTTGACAGGGGCCCTCTCCTACGAGCAGTACTTC. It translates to CASSLTGALSYEQYF.

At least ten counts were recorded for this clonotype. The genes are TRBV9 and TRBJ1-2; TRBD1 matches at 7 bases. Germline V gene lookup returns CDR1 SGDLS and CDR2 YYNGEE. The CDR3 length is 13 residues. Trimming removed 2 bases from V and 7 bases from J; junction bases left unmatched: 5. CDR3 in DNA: TGTGCCAGCAGCGTCCGAGACAGGGTTGGCTACACCTTC. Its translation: CASSVRDRVGYTF. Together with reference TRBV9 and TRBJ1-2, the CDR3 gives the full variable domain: DSGVTQTPKHLITATGQRVTLRCSPRSGDLSVYWYQQSLDQGLQFLIQYYNGEERAKGNILERFSAQQFPDLHSELNLSSLELGDSALYFCASSVRDRVGYTFGSGTRLTVV.

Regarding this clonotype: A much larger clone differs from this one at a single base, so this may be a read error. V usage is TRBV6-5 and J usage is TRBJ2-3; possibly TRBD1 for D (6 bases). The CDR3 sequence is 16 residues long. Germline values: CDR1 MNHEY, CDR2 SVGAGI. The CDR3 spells CASSYSAWGRTDTKYF. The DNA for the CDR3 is TGTGCCAGCAGTTACTCTGCATGGGGGCGGACAGATACGAAGTATTTT.

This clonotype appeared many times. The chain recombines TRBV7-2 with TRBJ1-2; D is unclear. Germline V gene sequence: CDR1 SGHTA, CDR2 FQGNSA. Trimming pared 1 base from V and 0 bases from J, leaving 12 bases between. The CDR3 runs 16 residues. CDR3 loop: CASSLGSMESNYGYTF. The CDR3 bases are TGTGCCAGCAGCTTAGGTTCTATGGAGTCTAACTATGGCTACACCTTC.

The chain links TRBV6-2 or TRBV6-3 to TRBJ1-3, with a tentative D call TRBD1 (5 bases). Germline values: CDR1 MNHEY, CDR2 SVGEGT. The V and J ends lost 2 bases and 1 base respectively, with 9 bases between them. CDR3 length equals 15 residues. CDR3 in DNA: TGTGCCAGCAGTTACAGGGGCAGGTCTGGAAACACCATATATTTT. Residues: CASSYRGRSGNTIYF.

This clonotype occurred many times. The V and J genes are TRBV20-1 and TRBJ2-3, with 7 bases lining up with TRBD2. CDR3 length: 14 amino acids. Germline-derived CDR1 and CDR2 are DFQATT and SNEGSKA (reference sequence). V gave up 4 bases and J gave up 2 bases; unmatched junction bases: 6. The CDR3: CSAKRGSSTDTQYF. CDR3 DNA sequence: TGCAGTGCTAAGCGGGGATCCTCCACAGATACGCAGTATTTT.

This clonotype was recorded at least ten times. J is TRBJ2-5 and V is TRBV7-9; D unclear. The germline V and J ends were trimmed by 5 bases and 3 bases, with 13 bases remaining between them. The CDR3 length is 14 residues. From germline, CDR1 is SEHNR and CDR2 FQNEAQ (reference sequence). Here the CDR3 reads CASSPYGREETQYF. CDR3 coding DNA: TGTGCCAGCAGCCCCTATGGAAGGGAAGAGACCCAGTACTTC.

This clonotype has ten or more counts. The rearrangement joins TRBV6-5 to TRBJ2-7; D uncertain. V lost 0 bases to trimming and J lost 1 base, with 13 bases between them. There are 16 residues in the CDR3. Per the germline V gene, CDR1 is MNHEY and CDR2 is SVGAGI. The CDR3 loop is CASSYSISDGSYEQYF. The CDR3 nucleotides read TGTGCCAGCAGTTACTCGATTTCGGACGGTTCCTACGAGCAGTACTTC.